This is a list of T cell receptor beta chains from one sample in a study of T cells in localized non-small cell lung cancer. Produced via immunoSEQ multiplex PCR; TCRdb's table is partial and in-frame only. The sample holds some 36,000 clones; 86% are singletons and the top ten take about 5.6%. The sequences come from peripheral blood mononuclear cells, collected before any cancer treatment. All receptors derive from a male donor aged 60 or over with stage II lung adenocarcinoma. Each CDR3 is given with its conserved first and last residue. D genes are given only for firm matches. Part of the rows lack a size; the others show once, few, many or a class for expanded clones.

TGTGCCAGCAGCTTAGGGGTTTACAGGGGCCCGAATGAAAAACTGTTTTTT CASSLGVYRGPNEKLFF few TRBV7-6 TRBD1 TRBJ1-4
TGTGCCAGCAATTTACAGGGGGCCACGGGAAACACCATATATTTT CASNLQGATGNTIYF - TRBV6-1 TRBD1 TRBJ1-3
TGTGCCAGCAGCTTTAATGCGGGTCGGACTGAAGCTTTCTTT CASSFNAGRTEAFF - TRBV7-2 - TRBJ1-1
TGTGCCAGCAGCTCCAAAGGTGGGGGCTTCACTGAAGCTTTCTTT CASSSKGGGFTEAFF - TRBV7-2 - TRBJ1-1
TGTGCCAGCAGTTACCCAACTAATGAAAAACTGTTTTTT CASSYPTNEKLFF - TRBV2 - TRBJ1-4
TGTGCCTGGAGCCGGGGGGCAAACCGCTATGGCTACACCTTC CAWSRGANRYGYTF - TRBV30 - TRBJ1-2
TGTGCCTGGAGGGGGACAGGGTGGGAGCAGTACTTC CAWRGTGWEQYF - TRBV30 TRBD1 TRBJ2-7
TGTGCCAGCAGTCGCAGCGCCAATGAGCAGTTCTTC CASSRSANEQFF - TRBV6-6 - TRBJ2-1
TGTGCCAGCAGCCTCTTACTAGCGGGGCACTACGAGCAGTACTTC CASSLLLAGHYEQYF - TRBV14 TRBD2 TRBJ2-7
TGTGCCAGCTCGCCCGGCGGGGGAAACATTCAGTACTTC CASSPGGGNIQYF - TRBV5-6 TRBD2 TRBJ2-4
TGTGCCAGCAGTGCTTCCTACGAGCAGTACTTC CASSASYEQYF - TRBV25-1 - TRBJ2-7
TGTGCCAGCAAGGGAGGGGCTGCTGAAAAACTGTTTTTT CASKGGAAEKLFF - TRBV2 - TRBJ1-4
TGTGCCAGCAGTTATCGGGGTGAGCAGTTCTTC CASSYRGEQFF once TRBV6-6 - TRBJ2-1
TGTGCCAGCAGTGAGAGGGCGGGACGGAACACTGAAGCTTTCTTT CASSERAGRNTEAFF - TRBV2 - TRBJ1-1
TGCAGCGTTGATCAGGGGCTTTTAGATACGCAGTATTTT CSVDQGLLDTQYF - TRBV29-1 - TRBJ2-3
TGTGCCAGCAGTGAAGCGGGCTATGGCTACACCTTC CASSEAGYGYTF once TRBV6-1 - TRBJ1-2
TGCGCCAGCAGCTTATCTTTTGGGACAGTACAAGAGACCCAGTACTTC CASSLSFGTVQETQYF - TRBV5-1 TRBD1 TRBJ2-5
TGTGCCAGCAGCTTAGGGGCTAGCGGCTCCTACGAGCAGTACTTC CASSLGASGSYEQYF - TRBV7-2 TRBD2 TRBJ2-7
TGTGCCAGCGGGGTAACGGAACTCCTTAACAATGAGCAGTTCTTC CASGVTELLNNEQFF - TRBV28 - TRBJ2-1
TGCAGTGCAGGGAATCAGCCCCAGCATTTT CSAGNQPQHF - TRBV20-1 - TRBJ1-5
TGTGCCAGCAGCCATCGGACTAGCGGTCTCTCCTACAATGAGCAGTTCTTC CASSHRTSGLSYNEQFF - TRBV7-9 TRBD2 TRBJ2-1
TGTGCCAGCAGTTGGCGGACCGCTGAAGCTTTCTTT CASSWRTAEAFF few TRBV28 - TRBJ1-1
TGTGCCAGCAGTCTTGACACCAATCAGCCCCAGCATTTT CASSLDTNQPQHF - TRBV7-8 - TRBJ1-5
TGTGCCAGCAGGGGGAACGATGAGCAGTTCTTC CASRGNDEQFF - TRBV10-3 TRBD1 TRBJ2-1
TGTGCCAGCAGCTATTACGGAGGAGCTTTCTTT CASSYYGGAFF few TRBV28 - TRBJ1-1
TGCGCCAGCAGCCAAGAAGGGGTAGCGGGAGGGGTCTCCTACGAGCAGTACTTC CASSQEGVAGGVSYEQYF - TRBV4-1 TRBD2 TRBJ2-7
TGTGCCTGGAGTGTAGGTGCAGGGGGCTCCTATAATTCACCCCTCCACTTT CAWSVGAGGSYNSPLHF - TRBV30 TRBD1 TRBJ1-6
TGTGCCAGCAGCCCCCTCCCGGGCCTTAATGAAAAACTGTTTTTT CASSPLPGLNEKLFF medium-sized TRBV7-9 - TRBJ1-4
TGTGCCAGCAGTACCTTGACAGGCCAGGCGTTCTTC CASSTLTGQAFF - TRBV27 - TRBJ2-1
TGTGCCAGCTCAACCGGGGGCAATCAGCCCCAGCATTTT CASSTGGNQPQHF - TRBV18 - TRBJ1-5
TGTGCCAGCAGCTTCTACACAGCCCCACCTGGGGCCAACGTCCTGACTTTC CASSFYTAPPGANVLTF - TRBV11-2 - TRBJ2-6
TGTGCCAGCAGTTCGGGACTAGCGGTCTACAATGAGCAGTTCTTC CASSSGLAVYNEQFF - TRBV27 TRBD2 TRBJ2-1
TGCGCCAGCTCGGCCGGGACAGGGACCTACGAGCAGTACTTC CASSAGTGTYEQYF - TRBV5-1 TRBD1 TRBJ2-7
TGTGCCAGCAGCTGGGATTATAGCAATCAGCCCCAGCATTTT CASSWDYSNQPQHF - TRBV5-5 - TRBJ1-5
TGTGCCAGCAGAGAGGGCCCGAACCTCATTTACGAGCAGTACTTC CASREGPNLIYEQYF - TRBV6-5 - TRBJ2-7
TGTGCCTGGAGTAACCTACTGGGGGGAGAGACCCAGTACTTC CAWSNLLGGETQYF - TRBV30 - TRBJ2-5
TGCGCCAGCAGCGAGGGCCCCGCGCGGAGTGAGCAGTTCTTC CASSEGPARSEQFF - TRBV5-1 - TRBJ2-1
TGTGCCAGCAGCCCAGGGGTAACTGAAGCTTTCTTT CASSPGVTEAFF few TRBV7-9 - TRBJ1-1
TGTGCCTGGAGTCGGGACAAGCAGTGCTTC CAWSRDKQCF - TRBV30 - TRBJ2-7
TGTGCCTGGAGTAGCAGGGGGACCAATCAGCCCCAGCATTTT CAWSSRGTNQPQHF - TRBV30 TRBD1 TRBJ1-5
TGTGCCAGCAGCTTATCAGGGACAGCCTATAACTATGGCTACACCTTC CASSLSGTAYNYGYTF - TRBV7-9 TRBD1 TRBJ1-2
TGTGCCAGCTATGGGGCAGGGTATTGGTGGGACTATGGCTACACCTTC CASYGAGYWWDYGYTF once TRBV28 - TRBJ1-2